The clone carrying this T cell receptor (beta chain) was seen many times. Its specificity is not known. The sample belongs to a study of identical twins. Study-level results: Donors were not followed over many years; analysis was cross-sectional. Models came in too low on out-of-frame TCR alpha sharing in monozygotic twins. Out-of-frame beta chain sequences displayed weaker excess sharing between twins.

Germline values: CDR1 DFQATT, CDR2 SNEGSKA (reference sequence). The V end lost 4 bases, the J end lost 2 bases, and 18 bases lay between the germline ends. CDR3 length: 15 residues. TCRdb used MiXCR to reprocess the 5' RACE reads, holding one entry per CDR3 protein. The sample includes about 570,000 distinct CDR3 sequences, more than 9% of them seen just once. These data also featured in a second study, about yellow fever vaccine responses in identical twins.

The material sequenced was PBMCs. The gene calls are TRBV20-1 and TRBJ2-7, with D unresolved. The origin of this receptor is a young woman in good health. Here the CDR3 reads CSATAYQESPYEQYF. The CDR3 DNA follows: TGCAGTGCTACAGCGTATCAGGAGAGTCCCTACGAGCAGTACTTC.